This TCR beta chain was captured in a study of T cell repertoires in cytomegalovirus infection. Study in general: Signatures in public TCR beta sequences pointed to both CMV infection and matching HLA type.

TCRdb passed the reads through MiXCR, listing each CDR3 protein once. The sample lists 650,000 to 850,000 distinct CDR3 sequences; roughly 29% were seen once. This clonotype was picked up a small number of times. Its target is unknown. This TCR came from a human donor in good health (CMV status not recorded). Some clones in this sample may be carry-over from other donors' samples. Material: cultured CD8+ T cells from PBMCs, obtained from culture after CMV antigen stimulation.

CDR3 amino acids: CASSQYDRVVTGELFF. CDR3 nucleotides: TGCGCCAGCAGCCAATACGACAGGGTAGTGACCGGGGAGCTGTTTTTT. V gene TRBV4-1 combines with J gene TRBJ2-2; 7 bases are a match to TRBD1. Per the germline V gene, CDR1 is MGHRA and CDR2 is YSYEKL. V lost 2 bases to trimming and J lost 5 bases; unmatched junction nucleotides: 8. This CDR3 contains 16 residues.